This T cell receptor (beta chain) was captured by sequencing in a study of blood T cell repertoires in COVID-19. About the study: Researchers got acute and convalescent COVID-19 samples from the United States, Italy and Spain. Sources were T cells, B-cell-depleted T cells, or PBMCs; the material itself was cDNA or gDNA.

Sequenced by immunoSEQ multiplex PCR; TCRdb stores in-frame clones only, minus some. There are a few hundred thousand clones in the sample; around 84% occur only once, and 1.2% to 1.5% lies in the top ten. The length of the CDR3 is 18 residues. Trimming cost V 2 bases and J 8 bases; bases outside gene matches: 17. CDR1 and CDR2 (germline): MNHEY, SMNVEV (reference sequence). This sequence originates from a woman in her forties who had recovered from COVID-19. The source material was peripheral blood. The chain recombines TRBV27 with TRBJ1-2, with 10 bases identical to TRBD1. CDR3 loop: CASSLGSPELGTGDGYTF. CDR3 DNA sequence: TGTGCCAGCAGTTTAGGGAGCCCAGAGCTCGGGACAGGGGACGGCTACACCTTC.